The sequence of this TCR beta chain was determined in a study of blood T cell repertoires in COVID-19. Per the authors' pipeline: Reference gene primer amplification yielded estimated nucleated cell counts. Here immunoSEQ multiplex PCR was the method, and the copy in TCRdb shows in-frame clones only, minus some. V, J and clone size derive from that table, while D and trimming were established from the DNA sequence. The sample has 200,000 to 300,000 clones, approximately 86% seen once; the top ten hold over 4.5%. Deletions cut 6 bases from V and 4 bases from J, with 11 bases between. Germline V lookup: CDR1 SGHTA, CDR2 FQGNSA. This CDR3 spans 13 amino acids.

The sample taken for sequencing was peripheral blood. The source of this sequence is a human donor in a cohort sampled during active COVID-19. This sequence joins TRBV7-2 and TRBJ2-3; D may be TRBD2 (6 bases). CDR3 sequence reads: CASRGGGADTQYF. CDR3 in DNA: TGTGCCAGCAGAGGAGGAGGGGCAGATACGCAGTATTTT.